This T cell receptor (beta chain) was profiled in a study of CD8+ T cells in alopecia areata. Broader study findings: Sequenced scalp T cells also include alphabeta T cells resident in normal skin. For lesional scalp, especially alopecia totalis/universalis, clonality was higher than in normal scalp.

Germline lookup yields CDR1 SQVTM and CDR2 ANQGSEA. The CDR3 spans 14 residues. V lost 4 bases to trimming and J lost 0 bases, with 13 bases between them. To note about this clone: Its antigen remains unknown.

cDNA serving as the sequencing template came from extracted, reverse transcribed RNA. Clones were sequenced by immunoSEQ multiplex PCR, and TCRdb holds only the in-frame ones, with some missing. The sample contains about 120,000 clones, more than 30% of which appear only once. The sequencing sample was made of CD4+ T cells sorted from blood. The TCR originated in a human donor with alopecia areata. The rearrangement uses TRBV29-1 and TRBJ2-7; D remains ambiguous. In nucleotides, the CDR3 is TGCAGCGTTGTCGGCGGCTCGAGCTCCTACGAGCAGTACTTC. Protein product: CSVVGGSSSYEQYF.